Following are 8 T cell receptor beta chains from one sample sequenced in a study of spatial heterogeneity in lung cancer. From the 5' RACE reads, TCRdb called clonotypes with MiXCR, one entry per CDR3 protein. In the table there are around 40,000 distinct CDR3 sequences, under 6.5% of which are singletons. Time point denoted: sample taken at primary tumor resection. Sequencing was performed on whole RNA extracted from tumor and nontumor lung tissue, or from frozen PBMC, and the material was left unsorted. The sample consisted of PBMCs, taken at surgery. The receptor source for this set is a male donor with early-stage non-small cell lung cancer.

V is TRBV5-1 and J is TRBJ2-3; D not certain. The V and J ends lost 4 bases and 6 bases respectively, with 15 bases between them. This CDR3 contains 14 residues. CDR1 is SGHRS and CDR2 is YFSETQ in the germline V gene. The chain's CDR3 is CASSRGTSADTQYF. DNA for the CDR3: TGCGCCAGCAGCCGAGGAACATCGGCGGATACGCAGTATTTT. Drawing the rest from reference TRBV5-1 and TRBJ2-3, the complete variable domain is KAGVTQTPRYLIKTRGQQVTLSCSPISGHRSVSWYQQTPGQGLQFLFEYFSETQRNKGNFPGRFSGRQFSNSRSEMNVSTLELGDSALYLCASSRGTSADTQYFGPGTRLTVL.

This clonotype was seen repeatedly, ten times or more. The gene calls are TRBV30 and TRBJ2-1; 7 bases are shared with TRBD2. Germline CDR1 and CDR2: GTSNPN and SVGIG (reference sequence). The CDR3 length is 14 residues. Losses at the gene ends were 1 base for V and 3 bases for J; bases not matched to a gene: 3. The DNA of the CDR3 is TGTGCCTGGAGTGGGACTAGAGTCTACAATGAGCAGTTCTTC. Its translation: CAWSGTRVYNEQFF.

In its sample, this clonotype was seen many times. V usage is TRBV28 and J usage is TRBJ1-4; TRBD1 agrees at 9 bases. V was pared by 7 bases and J by 8 bases, with 5 bases of the junction left unmatched. This CDR3 contains 13 residues. CDR1 is MDHEN, CDR2 SYDVKM, per germline. CDR3 amino acids: CASKTGGTEKLFF. DNA of the CDR3: TGTGCCAGCAAGACAGGGGGGACAGAAAAACTGTTTTTT. Looking up the rest from reference TRBV28 and TRBJ1-4 gives the full variable domain: DVKVTQSSRYLVKRTGEKVFLECVQDMDHENMFWYRQDPGLGLRLIYFSYDVKMKEKGDIPEGYSVSREKKERFSLILESASTNQTSMYLCASKTGGTEKLFFGSGTQLSVL.

The chain has TRBV28 and TRBJ2-7; perhaps D is TRBD1 or TRBD2 (7 bases each). CDR3 size: 14 residues. Trimming cost V 5 bases and J 3 bases, with 14 bases left between them. The V gene's germline CDR1 is MDHEN and CDR2 SYDVKM. The CDR3 DNA reads TGTGCCAGCAGTCAGGGGGGGCCATTCTACGAGCAGTACTTC. Translation: CASSQGGPFYEQYF.

This clonotype was observed many times. This sequence joins TRBV4-1 and TRBJ1-1; D remains ambiguous. Between the trimmed V and J ends, which lost 0 bases and 1 base, there was a span of 12 bases. The CDR3 covers 16 residues. Germline CDR1 reads MGHRA; CDR2 reads YSYEKL. This CDR3 is CASSQDSGTANTEAFF. As DNA, the CDR3 is TGCGCCAGCAGCCAAGATTCGGGCACCGCGAACACTGAAGCTTTCTTT.

There are many counts of this clonotype. The gene calls are TRBV5-1 and TRBJ2-3; D tentatively reads TRBD1 or TRBD2 (5 bases each). This CDR3 contains 14 residues. The germline V gene has CDR1 SGHRS and CDR2 YFSETQ. The ends were cut back, 9 bases at V and 6 bases at J, with 20 bases in the middle. In DNA, the CDR3 is TGCGCCAACCTCGGCCCGGGGCCGGCGGATACGCAGTATTTT. Translating gives CANLGPGPADTQYF.

This clonotype came up a few times. The chain links TRBV2 to TRBJ1-2; 7 bases match TRBD1. The CDR3 contains 15 residues. The germline V gene encodes CDR1 SNHLY and CDR2 FYNNEI. Losses at the gene ends were 8 bases for V and 7 bases for J; bases not matched to a gene: 16. CDR3: CASSSSGGNWSGYTF. In DNA, the CDR3 is TGTGCCAGCTCCAGTTCAGGGGGTAATTGGAGTGGCTACACCTTC. Full variable domain (missing parts from reference TRBV2 and TRBJ1-2): EPEVTQTPSHQVTQMGQEVILRCVPISNHLYFYWYRQILGQKVEFLVSFYNNEISEKSEIFDDQFSVERPDGSNFTLKIRSTKLEDSAMYFCASSSSGGNWSGYTFGSGTRLTVV.

This clonotype occurred many times. The rearrangement links TRBV7-6 to TRBJ1-5; no firm D call. Germline V lookup: CDR1 SGHVS, CDR2 FNYEAQ. Deletions cut 5 bases from V and 0 bases from J, with 14 bases between. The CDR3 is 16 amino acids. CDR3 sequence (DNA): TGTGCCAGCAGCCCCACCGGCAGGTATAGCAATCAGCCCCAGCATTTT. This translates into CASSPTGRYSNQPQHF.